This entry lists 4 T cell receptor beta chains sequenced from one sample in a study of blood T cell repertoires in COVID-19. Some clones are missing from TCRdb's copy, which holds only in-frame ones; the method was immunoSEQ multiplex PCR. The table includes over 250,000 clones, around 90% detected once. The sequencing sample was made of peripheral blood. The origin of the receptors is a man aged 45-65 years with acute or convalescent COVID-19.

The chain recombines TRBV6-6 with TRBJ1-5; 8 bases match TRBD1. In germline, CDR1 is MNHNY, CDR2 SVGAGI (reference sequence). After removal of 0 bases from V and 4 bases from J, the junction contained 5 bases not matched to a gene. The CDR3 length is 16 residues. CDR3 in DNA: TGTGCCAGCAGTTACTCACGGGACAGGTATAATCAGCCCCAGCATTTT. Protein: CASSYSRDRYNQPQHF.

This chain uses TRBV7-2 with TRBJ2-7, with 7 bases identical to TRBD1. In germline, CDR1 is SGHTA, CDR2 FQGNSA. The V and J ends lost 0 bases and 8 bases, in that order; junction bases with no gene match: 4. The CDR3 has 13 residues. In DNA form, the CDR3 reads TGTGCCAGCAGCTTAGCGACAGGGCCCCAGCAGTACTTC. Translation: CASSLATGPQQYF.

CDR3 protein: CASSFWGQGGDSSGNTIYF. CDR3 DNA sequence: TGTGCCAGCAGCTTTTGGGGACAGGGGGGTGATAGCTCTGGAAACACCATATATTTT. The chain carries TRBV7-8 and TRBJ1-3; 11 bases agree with TRBD1. The J segment lost 0 bases and the V segment lost 3 bases, leaving 10 bases of the junction unmatched. CDR3 length equals 19 residues. Germline values: CDR1 SGHVS, CDR2 FQNEAQ.

The chain carries TRBV5-1 and TRBJ1-5; 7 bases line up with TRBD1. This CDR3 region has 13 residues. Germline V lookup: CDR1 SGHRS, CDR2 YFSETQ. The J segment lost 7 bases and the V segment lost 2 bases, leaving 3 bases of the junction unmatched. The CDR3 sequence: CASSLGQDQPQHF. As DNA, the CDR3 is TGCGCCAGCAGCTTAGGACAGGACCAGCCCCAGCATTTT.